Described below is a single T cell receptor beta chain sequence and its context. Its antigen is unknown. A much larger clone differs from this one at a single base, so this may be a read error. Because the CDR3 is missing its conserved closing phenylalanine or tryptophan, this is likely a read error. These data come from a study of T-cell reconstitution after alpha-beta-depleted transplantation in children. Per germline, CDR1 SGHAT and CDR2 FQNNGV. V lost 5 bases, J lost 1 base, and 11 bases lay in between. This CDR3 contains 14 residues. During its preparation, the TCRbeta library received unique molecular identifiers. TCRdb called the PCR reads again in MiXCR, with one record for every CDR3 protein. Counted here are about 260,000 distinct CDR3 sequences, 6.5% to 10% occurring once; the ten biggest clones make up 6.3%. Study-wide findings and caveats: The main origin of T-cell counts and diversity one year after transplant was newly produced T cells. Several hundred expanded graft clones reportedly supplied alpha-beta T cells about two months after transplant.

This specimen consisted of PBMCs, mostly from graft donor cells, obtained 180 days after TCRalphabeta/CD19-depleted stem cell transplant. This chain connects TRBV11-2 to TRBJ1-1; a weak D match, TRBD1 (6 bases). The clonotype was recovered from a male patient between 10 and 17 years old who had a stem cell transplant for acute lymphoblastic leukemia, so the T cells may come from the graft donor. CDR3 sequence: CASSHRTANTEAFC. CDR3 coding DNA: TGTGCCAGCAGCCACCGGACAGCGAACACTGAAGCTTTCTGT.